The source of this T cell receptor beta chain is a study of cytomegalovirus exposure and HLA in healthy donors. The study's findings and limits: Across donors, most TCRs were seen rarely, yet some public ones were widespread. A few of the chains that were CMV-associated were confirmed in vitro to be specific for CMV antigens. Cytomegalovirus-associated status was assigned to 150 to 200 TCR beta chains.

TCRdb's table, derived via immunoSEQ multiplex PCR, lists solely in-frame clones and lacks some. Of more than 95,000 clones in the sample, roughly 87% were seen once. V gave up 6 bases and J gave up 14 bases; unmatched junction bases: 10. Germline CDR1 is DFQATT and CDR2 is SNEGSKA (reference sequence). The CDR3 spans 11 residues. Concerning this clone itself: Its antigen is not identified.

This rearrangement joins TRBV20-1 to TRBJ2-3; TRBD2 agrees at 8 bases. The sequenced sample was PBMCs. The sequence was obtained from a woman aged 18-29 years in good health and CMV-seronegative. The chain's CDR3 is CSATGTSVVYF. As DNA, the CDR3 is TGCAGTGCAACCGGGACTAGTGTTGTGTATTTT.